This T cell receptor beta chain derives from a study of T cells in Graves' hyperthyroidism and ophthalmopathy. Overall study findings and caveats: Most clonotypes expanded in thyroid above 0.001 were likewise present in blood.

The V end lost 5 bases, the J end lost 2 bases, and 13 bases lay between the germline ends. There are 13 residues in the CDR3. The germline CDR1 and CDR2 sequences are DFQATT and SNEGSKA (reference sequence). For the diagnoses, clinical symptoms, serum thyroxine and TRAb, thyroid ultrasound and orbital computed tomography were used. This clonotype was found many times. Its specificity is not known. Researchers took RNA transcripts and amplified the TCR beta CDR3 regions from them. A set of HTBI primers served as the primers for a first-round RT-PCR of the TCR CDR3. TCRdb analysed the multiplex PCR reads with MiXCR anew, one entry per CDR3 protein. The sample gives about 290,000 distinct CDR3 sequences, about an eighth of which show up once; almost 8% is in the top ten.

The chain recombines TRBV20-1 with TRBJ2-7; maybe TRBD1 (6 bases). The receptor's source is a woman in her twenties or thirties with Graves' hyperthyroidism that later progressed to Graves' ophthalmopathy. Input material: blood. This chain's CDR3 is CSAEYTGTYEQYF. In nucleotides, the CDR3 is TGCAGTGCTGAATACACAGGGACCTACGAGCAGTACTTC.